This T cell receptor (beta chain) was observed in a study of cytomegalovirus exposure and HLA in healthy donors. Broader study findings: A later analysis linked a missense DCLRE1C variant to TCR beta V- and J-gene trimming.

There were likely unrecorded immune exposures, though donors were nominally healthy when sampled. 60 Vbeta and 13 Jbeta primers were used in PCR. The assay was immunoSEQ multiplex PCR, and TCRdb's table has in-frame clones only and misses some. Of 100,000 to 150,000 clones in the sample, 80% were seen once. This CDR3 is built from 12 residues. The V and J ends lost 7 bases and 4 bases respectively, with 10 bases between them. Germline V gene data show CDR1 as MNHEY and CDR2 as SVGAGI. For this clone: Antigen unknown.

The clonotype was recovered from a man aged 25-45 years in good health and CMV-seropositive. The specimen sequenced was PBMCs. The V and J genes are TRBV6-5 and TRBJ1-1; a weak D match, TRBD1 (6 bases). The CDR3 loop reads CASISGATEAFF. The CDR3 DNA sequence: TGTGCCAGCATTTCAGGGGCCACTGAAGCTTTCTTT.